One and the same sample provided the 4 T cell receptor beta chains below, sequenced in a study of blood T cell repertoires in COVID-19. Data came from immunoSEQ multiplex PCR; TCRdb stores just in-frame clones and leaves some out. Of about 170,000 clones in the sample, around nine tenths were seen once. The sequencing sample was made of peripheral blood. These receptors all stem from a woman of 80 years or more with COVID-19, enrolled during active disease.

This chain links TRBV3-1 (or the pseudogene TRBV3-2) with TRBJ1-4; D possibly corresponds to TRBD1 (6 bases). Trimming took 0 bases from V and 4 from J, leaving 9 bases between them. Germline lookup yields CDR1 LGHDT and CDR2 YNNKEL (reference sequence). CDR3 length equals 15 residues. CDR3 nucleotide sequence: TGTGCCAGCAGCCAAGACACAGGGCTTAATGAAAAACTGTTTTTT. Residues: CASSQDTGLNEKLFF.

This chain connects TRBV7-9 to TRBJ2-7, with TRBD1 identical over 8 bases. Germline lookup yields CDR1 SEHNR and CDR2 FQNEAQ (reference sequence). V lost 4 bases and J lost 2; bases outside the gene matches: 10. The CDR3 covers 16 residues. CDR3 in DNA: TGTGCCAGCAGCTCCACCCGGGACAGGTTAACCTACGAGCAGTACTTC. This translates into CASSSTRDRLTYEQYF. Full variable domain (remainder filled in from reference TRBV7-9 and TRBJ2-7): DTGVSQNPRHKITKRGQNVTFRCDPISEHNRLYWYRQTLGQGPEFLTYFQNEAQLEKSRLLSDRFSAERPKGSFSTLEIQRTEQGDSAMYLCASSSTRDRLTYEQYFGPGTRLTVT.

This chain uses TRBV11-2 with TRBJ1-1; perhaps TRBD1 as D (6 bases). This CDR3 is built from 13 residues. The V end was cut by 5 bases, the J end by 10 bases, with 17 bases between. The V gene's germline CDR1 is SGHAT and CDR2 FQNNGV. CDR3 sequence reads: CASSQAGAGRAFF. The CDR3 nucleotides are TGTGCCAGCAGCCAAGCAGGGGCGGGCAGAGCTTTCTTT.

The gene calls are TRBV6-2 or TRBV6-3 and TRBJ2-5; a weak D match, TRBD2 (6 bases). V lost 2 bases to trimming and J lost 1 base, with 20 bases between them. CDR3 length: 18 amino acids. The germline V gene encodes CDR1 MNHEY and CDR2 SVGEGT. Here the CDR3 DNA reads TGTGCCAGCAGTTACCCTATTCTGCCGGGACTGAGCCAAGAGACCCAGTACTTC. It is translated as CASSYPILPGLSQETQYF.